This T cell receptor beta chain was identified during a study of shared clonotypes between healthy human individuals. Overall study: Samples came from two female and a few male donors aged 18 to 49. Three plates each covered CD4 naive and memory; CD8 naive two, CD8 memory one. Study-wide results and caveats: The study drew on few donors, limiting represented genetic and exposure-history diversity.

TCRdb's table, derived via immunoSEQ multiplex PCR, lists solely in-frame clones and lacks some. The data hold some 740,000 clones, with around 92% observed a single time. In regard to this clone: Its antigen is unidentified. This specimen includes other DNA sequences encoding the same CDR3.

V lost 6 bases, J lost 0 bases, and 9 bases lay in between. Germline CDR1 reads MNHEY; CDR2 reads SMNVEV (reference sequence). This CDR3 contains 13 residues. The naive CD8 population came from CD45RO-negative cells selected for CCR7, without terminally differentiated effector memory CD45RA+ cells. Each sample came from a Caucasian adult donor living in Nashville, Tennessee. This receptor was identified in a man aged 30 to 45 in good health. The sample taken for sequencing was naive CD8+ T cells sorted from blood. The V call is TRBV27, the J call TRBJ2-7; D gene unclear. As DNA, the CDR3 is TGTGCCAGCAGCCTTGGCCCCTCCTACGAGCAGTACTTC. Encoded protein: CASSLGPSYEQYF.